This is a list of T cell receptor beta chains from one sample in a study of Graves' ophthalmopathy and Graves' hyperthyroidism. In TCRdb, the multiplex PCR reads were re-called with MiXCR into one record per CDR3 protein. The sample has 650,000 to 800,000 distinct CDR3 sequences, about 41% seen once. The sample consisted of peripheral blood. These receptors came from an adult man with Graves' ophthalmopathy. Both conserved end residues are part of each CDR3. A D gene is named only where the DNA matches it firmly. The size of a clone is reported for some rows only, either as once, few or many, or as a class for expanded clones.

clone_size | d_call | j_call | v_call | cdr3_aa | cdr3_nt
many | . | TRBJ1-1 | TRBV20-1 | CSARDSQGGNTEAFF | TGCAGTGCTAGAGATAGCCAGGGAGGGAACACTGAAGCTTTCTTT
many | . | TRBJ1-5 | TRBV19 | CASSIGWEGQPQHF | TGTGCCAGTAGTATTGGGTGGGAGGGTCAGCCCCAGCATTTT
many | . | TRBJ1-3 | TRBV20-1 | CSAMDGTSGNTIYF | TGCAGTGCTATGGACGGCACCTCTGGAAACACCATATATTTT
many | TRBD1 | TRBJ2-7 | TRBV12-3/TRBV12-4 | CASSLDRDHPEQYF | TGTGCCAGCAGTCTGGACAGGGACCACCCCGAGCAGTACTTC
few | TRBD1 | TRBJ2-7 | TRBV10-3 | CASSYPKLRGQGDEQYF | TGTGCCAGCAGTTACCCCAAGCTCCGGGGACAGGGCGACGAGCAGTACTTC
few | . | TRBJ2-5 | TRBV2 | CAWSHLALETQYF | TGTGCCTGGAGCCATCTAGCGCTTGAGACCCAGTACTTC
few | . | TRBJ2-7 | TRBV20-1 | CSAAARYEQYF | TGCAGTGCTGCGGCCCGCTACGAGCAGTACTTC
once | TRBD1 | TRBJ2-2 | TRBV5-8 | CASSRGQGETGELFF | TGTGCCAGCAGCCGGGGACAGGGAGAGACCGGGGAGCTGTTTTTT
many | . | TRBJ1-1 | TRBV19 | CASSWDNTEAFF | TGTGCCAGTAGCTGGGATAACACTGAAGCTTTCTTT
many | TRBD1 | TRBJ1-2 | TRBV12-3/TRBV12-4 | CASRPDRGRGEGYGYTF | TGTGCCAGCAGACCGGACAGGGGGCGGGGAGAGGGCTATGGCTACACCTTC
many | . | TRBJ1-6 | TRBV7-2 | CASSFRQRITPDSPLHF | TGTGCCAGCAGCTTTAGGCAGCGAATAACCCCCGATTCACCCCTCCACTTT
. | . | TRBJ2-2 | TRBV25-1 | CASSEGGAVTGELFF | TGTGCCAGCAGTGAGGGGGGAGCCGTCACCGGGGAGCTGTTTTTT
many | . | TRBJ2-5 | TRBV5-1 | CASSWLGRIQETQYF | TGCGCCAGCAGCTGGTTGGGACGGATCCAAGAGACCCAGTACTTC
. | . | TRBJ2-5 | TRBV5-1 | CASSSYSQGETQYF | TGCGCCAGCAGCTCCTACTCACAGGGAGAGACCCAGTACTTC
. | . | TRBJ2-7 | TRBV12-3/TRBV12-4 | CASSLYPAEDEQYF | TGTGCCAGCAGTTTGTATCCAGCCGAGGACGAGCAGTACTTC
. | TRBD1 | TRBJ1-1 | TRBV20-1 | CSADGTGFTEAFF | TGCAGTGCTGACGGGACAGGGTTTACTGAAGCTTTCTTT
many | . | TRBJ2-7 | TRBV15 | CATSRDLGFEQYF | TGTGCCACCAGCAGAGATCTCGGTTTCGAGCAGTACTTC
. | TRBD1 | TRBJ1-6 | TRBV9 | CASSFVQGADSPLHF | TGCGCCAGCAGCTTTGTACAGGGGGCGGATTCACCCCTCCACTTT
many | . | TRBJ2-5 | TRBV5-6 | CASSPDRRQETQYF | TGTGCCAGCAGCCCCGACAGGCGCCAAGAGACCCAGTACTTC
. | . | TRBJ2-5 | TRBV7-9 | CASSPPGIGETQYF | TGTGCCAGCAGCCCACCGGGAATTGGAGAGACCCAGTACTTC
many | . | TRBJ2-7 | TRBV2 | CASSVFVSYEQYF | TGTGCCAGCAGTGTGTTCGTCTCCTACGAGCAGTACTTC
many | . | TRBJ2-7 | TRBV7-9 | CASSREAPARPSEQYF | TGTGCCAGCAGCCGGGAAGCCCCAGCGCGACCTTCCGAGCAGTACTTC
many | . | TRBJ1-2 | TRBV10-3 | CAISVRRGDGYTF | TGTGCCATCAGTGTAAGGCGGGGGGATGGCTACACCTTC
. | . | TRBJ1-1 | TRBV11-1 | CANSPRPDRNTEAFF | TGTGCCAACAGCCCGAGGCCAGATAGGAACACTGAAGCCTTCTTT
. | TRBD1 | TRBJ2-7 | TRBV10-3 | CAIRHPPGQDEFF | TGTGCCATCAGACATCCTCCGGGACAGGACGAGTTCTTC
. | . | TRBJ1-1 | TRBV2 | CASRGAGGNEAFF | TGTGCCAGCAGGGGGGCAGGAGGCAATGAAGCTTTCTTT
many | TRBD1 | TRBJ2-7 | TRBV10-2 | CASTDRGQGAYEQYF | TGCGCCAGCACTGACAGAGGACAGGGGGCTTACGAGCAGTACTTC
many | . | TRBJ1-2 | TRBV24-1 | CATSDPGAGTMDGYTF | TGTGCCACCAGTGATCCGGGGGCGGGCACTATGGATGGCTACACCTTC
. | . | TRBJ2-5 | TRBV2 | CARGIQYF | TGTGCCAGGGGGATCCAGTACTTC
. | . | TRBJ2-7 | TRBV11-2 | CASIQKARAGYEQYF | TGTGCCAGCATCCAAAAGGCGCGGGCCGGCTACGAGCAGTACTTC
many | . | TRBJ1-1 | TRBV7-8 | CASSSRGVPDGYLAFF | TGTGCCAGCAGCTCAAGGGGAGTGCCCGATGGCTACTTAGCTTTCTTT
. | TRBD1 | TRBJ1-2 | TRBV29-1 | CSVDGTGVGGYTF | TGCAGCGTTGATGGGACAGGGGTCGGTGGCTACACCTTC
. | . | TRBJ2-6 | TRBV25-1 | CASSEFRWSSGANVLTF | TGTGCCAGCAGTGAATTTAGGTGGTCCTCTGGGGCCAACGTCCTGACTTTC
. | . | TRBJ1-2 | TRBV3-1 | CASSQGTSANYGYTF | TGTGCCAGCAGCCAAGGGACGTCAGCTAACTATGGCTACACCTTC
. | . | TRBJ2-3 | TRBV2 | CASSDLGSPDTQYF | TGTGCCAGCAGTGATCTCGGCTCTCCAGATACGCAGTATTTT
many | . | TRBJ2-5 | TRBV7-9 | CASSPDPGAAQTQYF | TGTGCCAGCAGCCCAGACCCGGGCGCCGCACAGACCCAGTACTTC
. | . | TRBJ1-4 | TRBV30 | CAWSVNEKLFF | TGTGCCTGGAGTGTAAATGAAAAACTGTTTTTT
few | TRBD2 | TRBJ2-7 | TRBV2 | CASRTSGGSYYEQYF | TGTGCCAGCAGGACTAGCGGGGGGAGCTACTACGAGCAGTACTTC
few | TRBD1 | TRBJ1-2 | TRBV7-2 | CASSQRQGTGYGYTF | TGTGCCAGCAGCCAAAGACAGGGGACCGGCTATGGCTACACCTTC
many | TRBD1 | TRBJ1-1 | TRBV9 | CASSAPPTGQEAFF | TGTGCCAGCAGCGCCCCCCCGACAGGACAGGAGGCTTTCTTT
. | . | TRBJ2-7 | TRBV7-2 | CASSLMRGPNNYEQYF | TGTGCCAGCAGCTTAATGCGGGGGCCAAATAACTACGAGCAGTACTTC
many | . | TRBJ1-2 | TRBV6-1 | CASSPAGGYTF | TGTGCCAGCAGTCCGGCGGGGGGCTACACCTTC